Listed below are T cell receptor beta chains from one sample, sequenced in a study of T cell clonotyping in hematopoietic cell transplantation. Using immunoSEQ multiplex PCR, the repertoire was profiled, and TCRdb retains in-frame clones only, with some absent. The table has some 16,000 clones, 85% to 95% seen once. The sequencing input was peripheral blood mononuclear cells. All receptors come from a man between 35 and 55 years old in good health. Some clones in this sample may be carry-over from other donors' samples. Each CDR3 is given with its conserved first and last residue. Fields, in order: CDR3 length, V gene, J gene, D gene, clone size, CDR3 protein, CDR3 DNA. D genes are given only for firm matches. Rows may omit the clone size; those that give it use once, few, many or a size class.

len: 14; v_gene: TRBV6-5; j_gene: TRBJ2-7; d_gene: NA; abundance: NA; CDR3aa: CASRRGVSSYEQYF; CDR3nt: TGTGCCAGCAGGCGGGGAGTTAGCTCCTACGAGCAGTACTTC
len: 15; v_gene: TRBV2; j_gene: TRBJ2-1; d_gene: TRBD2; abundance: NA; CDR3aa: CASRASGRASSEQFF; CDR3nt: TGTGCCAGCAGAGCTAGCGGGAGGGCCTCGAGTGAGCAGTTCTTC
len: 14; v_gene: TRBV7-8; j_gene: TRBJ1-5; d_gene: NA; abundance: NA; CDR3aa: CASGPGPLNQPQHF; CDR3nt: TGTGCCAGCGGACCGGGACCGCTCAATCAGCCCCAGCATTTT
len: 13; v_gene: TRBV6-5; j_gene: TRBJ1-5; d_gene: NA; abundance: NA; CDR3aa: CASTGGAGQPQHF; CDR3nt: TGTGCCAGCACCGGGGGGGCCGGCCAGCCCCAGCATTTT
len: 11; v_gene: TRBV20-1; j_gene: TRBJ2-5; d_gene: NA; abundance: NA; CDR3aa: CSARQGETQYF; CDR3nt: TGCAGTGCTAGACAGGGAGAGACCCAGTACTTC
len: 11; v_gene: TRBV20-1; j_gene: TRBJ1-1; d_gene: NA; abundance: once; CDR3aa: CSAGPNTEAFF; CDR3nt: TGCAGTGCTGGACCAAACACTGAAGCTTTCTTT
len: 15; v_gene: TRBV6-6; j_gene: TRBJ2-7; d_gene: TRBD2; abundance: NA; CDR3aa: CASRSTSGTHYEQYF; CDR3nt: TGTGCCAGCAGGTCCACTAGCGGGACCCACTACGAGCAGTACTTC
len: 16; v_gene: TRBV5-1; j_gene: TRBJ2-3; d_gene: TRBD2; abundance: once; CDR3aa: CASSPEGSGVTDTQYF; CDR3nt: TGCGCCAGCAGCCCCGAAGGTAGCGGGGTCACAGATACGCAGTATTTT
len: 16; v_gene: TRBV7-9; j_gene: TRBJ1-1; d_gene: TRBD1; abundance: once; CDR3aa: CASSLTGALLTDEAFF; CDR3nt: TGTGCCAGCAGCCTGACAGGGGCCCTCCTGACCGATGAAGCTTTCTTT
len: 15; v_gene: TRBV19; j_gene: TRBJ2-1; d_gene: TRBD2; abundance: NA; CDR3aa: CASRLAGSSYNEQFF; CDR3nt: TGTGCCAGTAGACTAGCGGGTAGCTCCTACAATGAGCAGTTCTTC
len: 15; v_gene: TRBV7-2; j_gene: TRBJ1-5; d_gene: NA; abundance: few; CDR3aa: CASSAMAGGEQPQHF; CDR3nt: TGTGCCAGCAGCGCGATGGCGGGGGGGGAACAGCCCCAGCATTTT
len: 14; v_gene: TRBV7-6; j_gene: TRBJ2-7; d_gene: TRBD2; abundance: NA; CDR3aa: CASSLGLRSYEQYF; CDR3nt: TGTGCCAGCAGCTTGGGACTACGCTCCTACGAGCAGTACTTC
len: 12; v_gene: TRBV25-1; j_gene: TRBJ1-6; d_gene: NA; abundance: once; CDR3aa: CATSDTYSPLHF; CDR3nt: TGTGCCACCAGTGACACCTATTCACCCCTCCACTTT
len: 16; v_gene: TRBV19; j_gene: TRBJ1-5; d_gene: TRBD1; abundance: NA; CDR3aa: CASSRTGGYPNQPQHF; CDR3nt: TGTGCCAGTAGTAGGACAGGGGGCTACCCCAATCAGCCCCAGCATTTT
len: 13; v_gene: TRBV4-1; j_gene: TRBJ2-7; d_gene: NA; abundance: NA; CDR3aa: CASSLRQDYEQYF; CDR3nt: TGCGCCAGCAGCCTGAGACAGGACTACGAGCAGTACTTC
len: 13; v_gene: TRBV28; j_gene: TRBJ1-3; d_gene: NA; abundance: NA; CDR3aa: CASSRTAGNTIYF; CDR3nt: TGTGCCAGCAGTCGGACAGCTGGAAACACCATATATTTT
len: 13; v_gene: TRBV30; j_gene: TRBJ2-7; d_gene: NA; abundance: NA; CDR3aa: CAWSAGLTYEQYF; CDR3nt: TGTGCCTGGAGTGCAGGGTTGACCTACGAGCAGTACTTC
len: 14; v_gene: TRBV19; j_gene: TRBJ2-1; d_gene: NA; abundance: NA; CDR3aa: CASNRGVGYNEQFF; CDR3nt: TGTGCCAGTAATCGGGGCGTCGGATACAATGAGCAGTTCTTC
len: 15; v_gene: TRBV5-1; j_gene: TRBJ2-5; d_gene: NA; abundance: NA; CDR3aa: CASSTGPGVQETQYF; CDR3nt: TGCGCCAGCAGCACGGGTCCGGGGGTACAAGAGACCCAGTACTTC
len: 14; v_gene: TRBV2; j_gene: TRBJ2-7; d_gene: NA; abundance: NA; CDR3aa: CASSPRAITTEQYF; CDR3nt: TGTGCCAGCAGTCCCCGGGCCATCACTACCGAGCAGTACTTC
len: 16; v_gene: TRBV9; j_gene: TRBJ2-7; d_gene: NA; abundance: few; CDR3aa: CASSPQGVLRSYEQYF; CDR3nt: TGTGCCAGCAGCCCACAAGGGGTTCTCCGCTCCTACGAGCAGTACTTC
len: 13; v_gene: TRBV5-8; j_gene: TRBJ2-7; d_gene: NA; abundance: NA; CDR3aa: CASSLEGNNEQYF; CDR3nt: TGTGCCAGCAGCCTCGAGGGGAACAACGAGCAGTACTTC
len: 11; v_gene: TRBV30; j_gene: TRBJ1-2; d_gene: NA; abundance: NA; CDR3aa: CAWSGSYGYTF; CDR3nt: TGTGCCTGGAGTGGGAGTTATGGCTACACCTTC
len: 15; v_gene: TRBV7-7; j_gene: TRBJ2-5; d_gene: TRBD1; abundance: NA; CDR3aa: CASSARTGGLETQYF; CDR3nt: TGTGCCAGCAGCGCCCGGACAGGGGGCTTAGAGACCCAGTACTTC
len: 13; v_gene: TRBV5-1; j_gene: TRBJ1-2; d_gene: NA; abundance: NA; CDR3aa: CASSLNRDYGYTF; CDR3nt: TGCGCCAGCAGCCTGAACAGGGACTATGGCTACACCTTC
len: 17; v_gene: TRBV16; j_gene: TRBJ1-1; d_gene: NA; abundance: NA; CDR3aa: CASSQWSLGGVNTEAFF; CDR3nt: TGTGCCAGCAGCCAATGGTCCTTGGGCGGAGTGAACACTGAAGCTTTCTTT